This TCR beta chain was identified in a study of shared clonotypes between healthy human individuals. HIV-negative, healthy adults without recent acute infections or vaccinations were the donors. Profiling relied on immunoSEQ multiplex PCR, and the TCRdb table lists in-frame clones only, not all of them. The sample carries 1,500,000 or so clones, 98% to 99% recorded once. The CDR3 runs 14 residues. Per the germline V gene, CDR1 is SGHDN and CDR2 is FVKESK. The V segment lost 4 bases and the J segment 2 bases; nucleotides outside the gene matches: 5. The V and J genes are TRBV14 and TRBJ2-7; 7 bases line up with TRBD2. This TCR derives from a young man in good health. The sequenced material came from naive CD4+ T cells sorted from blood. Indicated subset: CD45RA+ positively selected. The CDR3 DNA is TGTGCCAGCAGCCCAAGCGGGAAGCCCTACGAGCAGTACTTC. It translates to CASSPSGKPYEQYF.